This T cell receptor beta chain was found in a study of T cell responses to AZD1222 COVID-19 vaccine. The germline V gene encodes CDR1 LNHDA and CDR2 SQIVND (reference sequence). There are 17 residues in the CDR3. The V and J ends lost 2 bases and 1 base, in that order; junction bases with no gene match: 8. Here immunoSEQ multiplex PCR was the method, and the copy in TCRdb shows in-frame clones only, minus some. The repertoire includes 120,000 or so clones, roughly nine tenths of them detected once, and around 1.7% sits in the top ten. Sequences were derived from peripheral blood, sampled on day 0 of AZD1222 vaccination. The V and J genes are TRBV19 and TRBJ1-3; the match to TRBD1 covers 7 bases. The TCR was taken from an adult in good health. The CDR3 nucleotides read TGTGCCAGTAGTATAATCGGGGACAGTCGTTCTGGAAACACCATATATTTT. Amino acids: CASSIIGDSRSGNTIYF. Using reference TRBV19 and TRBJ1-3 for the parts outside the CDR3, the full variable domain is DGGITQSPKYLFRKEGQNVTLSCEQNLNHDAMYWYRQDPGQGLRLIYYSQIVNDFQKGDIAEGYSVSREKKESFPLTVTSAQKNPTAFYLCASSIIGDSRSGNTIYFGEGSWLTVV.